The sequence of this T cell receptor beta chain was determined in a study of regulatory T cells in long-lasting Graves disease. In building TCR beta libraries, iRepertoire HTBI primers were used together with Arm-PCR of CDR3 regions. TCRdb ran MiXCR on the multiplex PCR reads and lists one entry per CDR3 protein. The sample yields a few hundred thousand distinct CDR3 sequences, about 15% seen once. Time point of the sample: newly diagnosed GD, antithyroid drugs for less than 3 months. Extracted PBMC RNA gave rise to the TCR library. Study-wide points: TRBV28, TRBJ1-2 and TRBJ2-5 emerged as the favored segments in persistent disease. With a few thousand shared public clonotypes, persistent patients exceeded new patients, who shared approximately 880.

The V gene's germline CDR1 is MNHEY and CDR2 SMNVEV (reference sequence). Unmatched junction bases numbered 7, after V lost 5 bases and J lost 7 bases. The CDR3 spans 15 residues. This clonotype was seen at least ten times. Its antigen is unidentified. This sample also belongs to another study, concerning T cells in Graves' hyperthyroidism and ophthalmopathy.

The sequences come from peripheral blood mononuclear cells (PBMCs), collected at new diagnosis, from a patient treated with antithyroid drugs. V is TRBV27 and J is TRBJ2-1, with 11 bases fitting TRBD2. This sequence originates from a young woman with Graves disease. CDR3 region: CASSALAGGFNEQFF. Written as DNA, the CDR3 is TGTGCCAGCAGTGCCCTAGCGGGAGGTTTTAATGAGCAGTTCTTC.